This T cell receptor (beta chain) appears in the sequencing data of a study of blood T cell repertoires in COVID-19. Authors' methods: Nucleated cell number was recorded as an estimate derived from reference gene primer amplification. Assay used: immunoSEQ multiplex PCR; TCRdb lists only in-frame clones, some missing. V and J calls plus clone size are reproduced from that table; the DNA served to infer D and trimming. Among hundreds of thousands of clones listed, about nine tenths were seen once. Participant ages covered roughly 18 to 89 years across 24 US areas. The CDR3 length is 12 residues. From germline, CDR1 is DFQATT and CDR2 SNEGSKA (reference sequence). With 3 bases removed from V and 3 bases from J, the gap between germline ends came to 7 bases.

This chain joins TRBV20-1 and TRBJ2-3, with D perhaps matching TRBD2 (5 bases). This receptor was obtained from a woman in her thirties with acute COVID-19. The specimen was PBMCs or T cells enriched from blood (not recorded which). The CDR3 is CSASSATDTQYF. CDR3 in DNA: TGCAGTGCTAGTAGCGCTACAGATACGCAGTATTTT.